Listed here is a single T cell receptor (beta chain). The source of the sample is a study of blood T cell repertoires in COVID-19. CDR1 and CDR2 from the germline V gene are SNHLY and FYNNEI. The CDR3 length is 14 residues. With 5 bases removed from V and 5 bases from J, the gap between germline ends came to 13 bases. Under the authors' procedure: Nucleated cell counts were estimated from reference gene primer amplification. Profiled with immunoSEQ multiplex PCR; TCRdb holds only in-frame clones, not every one. That table gives V, J and clone size, and the DNA gave D and trimming. The repertoire has approximately 140,000 clones, less than 85% of them found once; the top ten carry over 7.5%.

The clonotype comes from a woman of 80 years or more in a cohort sampled during active or convalescent COVID-19. The chain recombines TRBV2 with TRBJ2-1; D possibly corresponds to TRBD1 (5 bases). Sequenced: peripheral blood. The chain's CDR3 is CASSPTSQDNEQFF. The CDR3 DNA sequence: TGTGCCAGCAGTCCTACGTCACAGGACAATGAGCAGTTCTTC.